Below are 32 T cell receptor beta chains sequenced from a single sample in a study of identical twins. TCRdb independently ran MiXCR on the 5' RACE reads; one entry per CDR3 protein. The sample carries around 230,000 distinct CDR3 sequences, 9.4% recorded once. The sample consisted of memory (CD45RO+) T cells sorted from blood. These receptors all come from a woman aged 18-30 years in good health.

This sequence joins TRBV11-3 and TRBJ2-1; a weak D match, TRBD2 (7 bases). CDR1 and CDR2 from the germline V gene are SGHNT and YENEEA. V lost 5 bases and J lost 7, with 24 bases in between. The CDR3 is 17 amino acids. CDR3 amino acids: CASSLPILWGGGNEQFF. The CDR3 DNA follows: TGTGCCAGCAGCCTCCCGATATTGTGGGGGGGCGGGAATGAGCAGTTCTTC.

This clonotype was detected many times. The J gene is TRBJ1-1, the V gene TRBV12-3 or TRBV12-4, with 7 bases fitting TRBD1. The CDR3 loop spans 14 amino acids. With V trimmed by 3 bases and J by 7 bases, 8 bases remained unmatched. CDR3 in DNA: TGTGCCAGCAGTTTCGTGGGACAGTTTAATGAAGCTTTCTTT. It specifies CASSFVGQFNEAFF.

The chain joins TRBV5-1 to TRBJ1-6, with D hard to call. The germline CDR1 and CDR2 sequences are SGHRS and YFSETQ. With 0 bases removed from V and 13 bases from J, the gap between germline ends came to 11 bases. CDR3 length: 13 amino acids. Here the CDR3 DNA reads TGCGCCAGCAGCTTGGCCCAACGTTCCCCCCTCCACTTT. Its translation is CASSLAQRSPLHF. Looking up the rest from reference TRBV5-1 and TRBJ1-6 gives the full variable domain: KAGVTQTPRYLIKTRGQQVTLSCSPISGHRSVSWYQQTPGQGLQFLFEYFSETQRNKGNFPGRFSGRQFSNSRSEMNVSTLELGDSALYLCASSLAQRSPLHFGNGTRLTVT.

This clonotype showed up many times. The chain is built from TRBV29-1 and TRBJ2-3; D perhaps matches TRBD2 (5 bases). The CDR3 is 12 residues long. CDR1 and CDR2 (germline): SQVTM, ANQGSEA. V was clipped by 5 bases and J by 6 bases, with 12 bases between them. The CDR3 nucleotides read TGCAGCGTTCGGGCGGGCCGCGATACGCAGTATTTT. It is translated as CSVRAGRDTQYF.

The chain is built from TRBV20-1 and TRBJ2-7, with D possibly matching TRBD1 (6 bases). V was shortened by 6 bases and J by 6 bases, with 18 bases between the two germline ends. CDR3 size: 13 residues. In germline, CDR1 is DFQATT, CDR2 SNEGSKA (reference sequence). The CDR3 region has the DNA TGCAGTGCCCTAAACAGGGTAGGCGGCGAGCAGTACTTC. Protein sequence: CSALNRVGGEQYF.

This clonotype has ten or more counts. The junction does not match germline at one end; this may be a read error. The rearrangement uses TRBV29-1 and TRBJ1-1; D unclear. CDR1 is SQVTM, CDR2 ANQGSEA, per germline. CDR3 size: 13 residues. The CDR3 protein is CSVGPTGWGTGDF. CDR3 DNA sequence: TGCAGCGTTGGCCCAACCGGTTGGGGAACTGGGGACTTT.

The table lists this clonotype with a few counts. The chain carries TRBV3-1 and TRBJ2-5; D remains unclear. Trimming cost V 1 base and J 2 bases, with 8 bases left between them. CDR1 LGHDT and CDR2 YNNKEL come from the germline V gene (reference sequence). The CDR3 contains 14 residues. In DNA, the CDR3 is TGTGCCAGCAGCCAAGGGGTGGCGCAAGAGACCCAGTACTTC. Translation gives CASSQGVAQETQYF.

The chain links TRBV6-1 to TRBJ2-1; 7 bases map to TRBD1. Germline CDR1 MNHNS, CDR2 SASEGT. The CDR3 consists of 13 residues. V was clipped by 7 bases and J by 9 bases; unmatched bases: 9. Written as DNA, the CDR3 is TGTGCCAGCAAGGGGGCGAGAGTGGGTGAGCAGTTCTTC. Translating it yields CASKGARVGEQFF.

This clonotype has more than one count but fewer than ten. The chain joins TRBV10-1 to TRBJ1-6; D unclear. V was pared by 0 bases and J by 10 bases, with 7 bases between. Germline CDR1 is WNHNN and CDR2 is SYGVQD (reference sequence). This CDR3 is 13 amino acids long. CDR3 in amino acids: CASSESPESPLHF. CDR3 sequence (DNA): TGCGCCAGCAGTGAGTCGCCTGAATCACCCCTCCACTTT.

This clonotype came up a few times. The rearrangement links TRBV7-9 to TRBJ1-6; D is unclear. Trimming shortened V by 0 bases and J by 0 bases, and 6 bases separated the two germline ends. The CDR3 spans 16 residues. Germline CDR1 reads SEHNR; CDR2 reads FQNEAQ (reference sequence). The CDR3 DNA reads as TGTGCCAGCAGCTTAGCTCTTTACTCCTATAATTCACCCCTCCACTTT. Translating it yields CASSLALYSYNSPLHF.

The gene calls are TRBV6-1 and TRBJ2-4; 11 bases agree with TRBD2. V trimming: 7 bases; J trimming: 6 bases; junction bases outside the gene matches: 8. Germline V gene lookup returns CDR1 MNHNS and CDR2 SASEGT. The CDR3 extends over 15 amino acids. CDR3 DNA sequence: TGTGCCAGCACTACCGTAGCGGGAGGGAGAAACATTCAGTACTTC. This gives the protein CASTTVAGGRNIQYF.

This clonotype was recorded a few times. The chain joins TRBV5-6 to TRBJ2-7; no firm D call. CDR3 size: 15 residues. CDR1 is SGHDT, CDR2 YYEEEE, per germline. The V gene lost 1 base and the J gene lost 7 bases, with 18 bases spanning the gap. The CDR3 region has the DNA TGTGCCAGCAGCTTGCTGGCAGTATCCAATTGGGAGCAGTACTTC. Translated, it gives CASSLLAVSNWEQYF.

The chain combines TRBV7-9 with TRBJ2-5; unclear D gene. Trimming shortened V by 3 bases and J by 4 bases, and 15 bases separated the two germline ends. The CDR3 is made up of 15 amino acids. CDR1 SEHNR and CDR2 FQNEAQ come from the germline V gene (reference sequence). This CDR3 is CASSFATASSETQYF. CDR3 in DNA: TGTGCCAGCAGCTTCGCTACAGCGAGTTCAGAGACCCAGTACTTC.

The table lists this clonotype with a few counts. The V gene is TRBV2, the J gene TRBJ1-5; weak D call: TRBD1 (5 bases). The CDR3 consists of 13 residues. The V end was cut by 3 bases, the J end by 11 bases, with 14 bases between. Germline lookup yields CDR1 SNHLY and CDR2 FYNNEI. The DNA of the CDR3 is TGTGCCAGCAGTGAGGCCGGGGGACGAGCCCAGCATTTT. Encoded protein: CASSEAGGRAQHF.

This clonotype appeared a few times. The rearrangement links TRBV7-8 to TRBJ2-7; 9 nucleotides agree with TRBD1. CDR1 is SGHVS and CDR2 is FQNEAQ in the germline V gene. The V segment lost 10 bases and the J segment 3 bases; nucleotides outside the gene matches: 7. The CDR3 extends over 13 amino acids. CDR3 protein: CATRTGVGYEQYF. In DNA, the CDR3 is TGTGCCACTAGGACAGGGGTAGGCTACGAGCAGTACTTC.

This clonotype was seen a few times. The J gene is TRBJ1-1, the V gene TRBV20-1; no firm D call. Germline V gene lookup returns CDR1 DFQATT and CDR2 SNEGSKA (reference sequence). The CDR3 spans 14 residues. The DNA of the CDR3 is TGCACCCCGCGTCCCCCCAGCCGGAACACTGAAGCTTTCTTT. Its translation is CTPRPPSRNTEAFF.

The gene calls are TRBV29-1 and TRBJ2-7; a weak D match, TRBD2 (5 bases). The V and J ends lost 4 bases and 3 bases respectively, with 13 bases between them. CDR1 and CDR2 (germline): SQVTM, ANQGSEA. The CDR3 has 13 amino acids. CDR3 residues: CSVGSRAGYEQYF. DNA of the CDR3: TGCAGCGTTGGGTCCCGGGCGGGCTACGAGCAGTACTTC.

This chain joins TRBV20-1 and TRBJ2-7; D remains unclear. This CDR3 spans 12 amino acids. CDR1 DFQATT and CDR2 SNEGSKA come from the germline V gene (reference sequence). V dropped 6 bases and J dropped 5 bases, with 14 bases sitting between them. The CDR3 sequence is CSAPRGNDEQYF. The CDR3 nucleotides read TGCAGTGCCCCCAGAGGTAACGACGAGCAGTACTTC.

The table lists this clonotype with many counts. The chain combines TRBV3-1 with TRBJ2-5; no definite D call. The CDR3 extends over 11 amino acids. Trimming shortened V by 2 bases and J by 3 bases, and 1 base separated the two germline ends. Germline V gene lookup returns CDR1 LGHDT and CDR2 YNNKEL (reference sequence). CDR3 amino acids: CASSQKETQYF. The CDR3 coding sequence is TGTGCCAGCAGCCAAAAAGAGACCCAGTACTTC.

This clonotype has a count of ten or more. The chain joins TRBV6-1 to TRBJ2-3, with unresolved D. Trimming shortened V by 5 bases and J by 2 bases, and 17 bases separated the two germline ends. The CDR3 has 16 amino acids. CDR1 and CDR2 from the germline V gene are MNHNS and SASEGT. Here the CDR3 reads CASSPRDSGYTDTQYF. CDR3 nucleotide sequence: TGTGCCAGCAGTCCTAGAGACTCAGGATACACAGATACGCAGTATTTT.

This chain joins TRBV7-6 and TRBJ2-7, with 7 bases fitting TRBD1. The CDR3 has 13 amino acids. The trim removed 5 bases at V and 11 bases at J, leaving 12 bases unmatched. Germline CDR1 reads SGHVS; CDR2 reads FNYEAQ. The CDR3 coding sequence is TGTGCCAGCAGCAACTCCGTGTGGGGACAGAAGTACTTC. Its protein product is CASSNSVWGQKYF.

This clonotype came up a few times. The rearrangement uses TRBV11-1 and TRBJ2-1; no clear D gene. V gave up 2 bases and J gave up 9 bases, with 5 bases separating them. The length of the CDR3 is 11 residues. Germline CDR1 SGHAT, CDR2 FQDESV (reference sequence). CDR3 loop: CASSLYGEQFF. DNA for the CDR3: TGTGCCAGCAGCTTATATGGTGAGCAGTTCTTC.

This clonotype was observed a few times. The V and J genes are TRBV6-2 or TRBV6-3 and TRBJ2-5; 11 nucleotides match TRBD2. The CDR3 totals 18 residues. J was trimmed by 3 bases and V by 7 bases; bases with no gene match: 16. Germline assignment: CDR1 MNHEY and CDR2 SVGEGT. CDR3 bases: TGTGCCAGCACCAATCCGGGACTAGCGGACGAGCCTAAAGAGACCCAGTACTTC. It is translated as CASTNPGLADEPKETQYF.

This clonotype was picked up a small number of times. V gene TRBV6-2 or TRBV6-3 combines with J gene TRBJ2-1; TRBD2 agrees at 11 bases. V lost 3 bases to trimming and J lost 7 bases; unmatched junction nucleotides: 11. The CDR3 sequence is 17 residues long. The V gene's germline CDR1 is MNHEY and CDR2 SVGEGT. The CDR3 region has the DNA TGTGCCAGCAGTTATCGTAGCGGGAGGGGTTATTGGAATGAGCAGTTCTTC. It codes for CASSYRSGRGYWNEQFF.

This clonotype was detected a few times. The chain has TRBV20-1 and TRBJ2-3, with 11 bases identical to TRBD2. The germline CDR1 and CDR2 sequences are DFQATT and SNEGSKA (reference sequence). This CDR3 comprises 15 residues. V was clipped by 2 bases and J by 5 bases; unmatched bases: 6. CDR3 protein: CSARYGTSGLDTQYF. For the CDR3, the DNA is TGCAGTGCTAGATACGGGACTAGCGGTTTAGATACGCAGTATTTT.

The chain uses TRBV12-3 or TRBV12-4 and TRBJ2-3; 10 nucleotides line up with TRBD2. V lost 4 bases and J lost 4; bases outside the gene matches: 5. The CDR3 is 15 residues long. This CDR3 is CASSSLAGAADTQYF. CDR3 coding DNA: TGTGCCAGCAGTTCTCTAGCGGGAGCTGCAGATACGCAGTATTTT.

This chain joins TRBV25-1 and TRBJ2-5; 10 bases line up with TRBD1. The ends lost 5 bases at V and 4 bases at J; junction bases unmatched: 10. The CDR3 has 16 amino acids. The V gene's germline CDR1 is MGHDK and CDR2 SYGVNS. CDR3 bases: TGTGCCAGCAGTCGTTCCGGGACAGGGGCTCGAGAGACCCAGTACTTC. This gives the protein CASSRSGTGARETQYF.

The table lists this clonotype with a few counts. The chain combines TRBV6-2 or TRBV6-3 with TRBJ2-1; D possibly corresponds to TRBD2 (6 bases). Germline CDR1 is MNHEY and CDR2 is SVGEGT. V was cut by 4 bases and J by 8 bases, with 15 bases left in between. This CDR3 is built from 14 residues. CDR3 loop: CASSSRLEYDEQFF. In nucleotides, the CDR3 is TGTGCCAGCAGTTCCCGACTAGAATACGATGAGCAGTTCTTC.

This clonotype appeared a few times. The chain recombines TRBV20-1 with TRBJ2-7; D not resolved. V was trimmed by 6 bases and J by 4 bases, leaving 13 bases between them. The CDR3 consists of 12 residues. Germline CDR1 and CDR2: DFQATT and SNEGSKA (reference sequence). The CDR3 DNA follows: TGCAGTGCCTACGCGAAGGGATACGAGCAGTACTTC. The encoded protein is CSAYAKGYEQYF.

This clonotype was counted ten times or more. The V gene is TRBV18, the J gene TRBJ1-6, with D maybe TRBD1 (6 bases). The CDR3 contains 14 residues. Germline values: CDR1 KGHSH, CDR2 LQKENI. V was trimmed by 2 bases and J by 10 bases, leaving 12 bases between them. This chain's CDR3 is CASSPEGQGSPLHF. In DNA form, the CDR3 reads TGTGCCAGCTCACCAGAGGGGCAGGGGTCACCCCTCCACTTT.

The gene calls are TRBV6-2 or TRBV6-3 and TRBJ2-5, with D uncertain. The ends were cut back, 6 bases at V and 5 bases at J, with 7 bases in the middle. The germline CDR1 and CDR2 sequences are MNHEY and SVGEGT. CDR3 length: 11 amino acids. The CDR3 DNA reads as TGTGCCAGCAGGCGGACGGAGACCCAGTACTTC. It yields the protein CASRRTETQYF.

The rearrangement links TRBV24-1 to TRBJ1-2; TRBD1 aligns across 7 bases. The length of the CDR3 is 15 residues. Germline V gene data show CDR1 as KGHDR and CDR2 as SFDVKD. The junction had 7 bases not matched to a gene; V was cut back by 3 bases and J by 4 bases. The CDR3 loop reads CATSDTRTGLYGYTF. The CDR3 nucleotides are TGTGCCACCAGTGATACCCGGACAGGTCTCTATGGCTACACCTTC.